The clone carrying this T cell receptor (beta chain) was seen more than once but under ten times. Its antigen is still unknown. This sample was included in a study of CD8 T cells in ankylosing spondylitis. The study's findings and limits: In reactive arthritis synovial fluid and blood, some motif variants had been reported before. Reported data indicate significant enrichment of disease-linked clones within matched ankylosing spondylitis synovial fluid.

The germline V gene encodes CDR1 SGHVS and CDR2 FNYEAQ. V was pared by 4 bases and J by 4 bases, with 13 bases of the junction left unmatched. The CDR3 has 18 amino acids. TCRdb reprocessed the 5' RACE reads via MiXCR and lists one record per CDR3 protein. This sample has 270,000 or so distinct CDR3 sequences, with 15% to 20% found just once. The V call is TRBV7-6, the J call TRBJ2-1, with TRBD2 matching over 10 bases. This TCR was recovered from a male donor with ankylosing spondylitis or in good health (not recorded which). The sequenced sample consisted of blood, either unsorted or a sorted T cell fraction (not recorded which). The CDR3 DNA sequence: TGTGCCAGCAGCTCACCCTCCGGGGCTAGCGGGAGATACAATGAGCAGTTCTTC. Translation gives CASSSPSGASGRYNEQFF.